A single sample is the source of the 17 T cell receptor beta chains below, sequenced in a study of blood T cells in healthy people across ages. A second about 6 to 12 cycle PCR used barcoded and J-beta primers. TCRdb processed the 5' RACE reads anew with MiXCR; each CDR3 protein has one entry. The data hold fewer than 800,000 distinct CDR3 sequences, with over 45% observed a single time. The sequenced sample was blood. The source of these receptors is a woman aged 60-70 years in good health.

This clonotype turned up a few times. This chain connects TRBV7-3 to TRBJ2-1; 12 bases agree with TRBD2. This CDR3 is 15 amino acids long. CDR1 is SGHTA, CDR2 FQGTGA, per germline. V shed 3 bases, J shed 8 bases, and the junction held 5 bases outside the gene matches. The CDR3 DNA is TGTGCCAGCAGCTTGATGACTAGCGGGAGAGATGAGCAGTTCTTC. Translation gives CASSLMTSGRDEQFF. Drawing the rest from reference TRBV7-3 and TRBJ2-1, the complete variable domain is GAGVSQTPSNKVTEKGKYVELRCDPISGHTALYWYRQSLGQGPEFLIYFQGTGAADDSGLPNDRFFAVRPEGSVSTLKIQRTERGDSAVYLCASSLMTSGRDEQFFGPGTRLTVL.

The chain couples TRBV29-1 to TRBJ1-1; D gene ambiguous. CDR1 is SQVTM, CDR2 ANQGSEA, per germline. The ends were cut back, 7 bases at V and 4 bases at J, with 16 bases in the middle. The CDR3 has 13 residues. The CDR3 DNA sequence: TGCAGCGCCAAGGACCGAATGGGCACTGAAGCTTTCTTT. Protein product: CSAKDRMGTEAFF. Full variable domain (missing parts from reference TRBV29-1 and TRBJ1-1): SAVISQKPSRDICQRGTSLTIQCQVDSQVTMMFWYRQQPGQSLTLIATANQGSEATYESGFVIDKFPISRPNLTFSTLTVSNMSPEDSSIYLCSAKDRMGTEAFFGQGTRLTVV.

The genes are TRBV4-1 and TRBJ2-1; a weak D match, TRBD1 (7 bases). This CDR3 region has 12 residues. Looked up from germline, CDR1 is MGHRA and CDR2 is YSYEKL. Trimming removed 1 base from V and 12 bases from J, with 10 bases in between. CDR3 residues: CASSQGGDRQFF. The DNA for the CDR3 is TGCGCCAGCAGCCAAGGGGGGGACAGGCAGTTCTTC.

V usage is TRBV7-9 and J usage is TRBJ2-1, with D unclear. This CDR3 is built from 11 residues. Trimming took off 5 bases at V and 10 bases at J, with 9 bases between the two ends. Germline lookup yields CDR1 SEHNR and CDR2 FQNEAQ (reference sequence). As DNA, the CDR3 is TGTGCCAGCAGCCCCGGCTTCGAGCAGTTCTTC. Translated: CASSPGFEQFF.

This rearrangement joins TRBV3-1 to TRBJ2-7, with 9 bases that match TRBD1. Judging by the DNA end, TRBJ2-5 fits better; the J call may be wrong. The CDR3 is made up of 15 amino acids. Germline V lookup: CDR1 LGHDT, CDR2 YNNKEL (reference sequence). The CDR3 loop reads CASSGRGTGYATQYF. CDR3 nucleotides: TGTGCCAGCAGCGGGCGAGGGACAGGGTATGCGACCCAGTACTTC.

This clonotype has more than one count but fewer than ten. V usage is TRBV6-6 and J usage is TRBJ2-3; D remains ambiguous. CDR1 is MNHNY, CDR2 SVGAGI, per germline (reference sequence). V dropped 5 bases and J dropped 0 bases, with 9 bases sitting between them. The CDR3 sequence is 14 residues long. CDR3 nucleotide sequence: TGTGCCAGCAGTGACACCCCTAGCACAGATACGCAGTATTTT. Amino acid sequence: CASSDTPSTDTQYF.

This rearrangement joins TRBV2 to TRBJ2-1, with a weak D call TRBD2 (6 bases). The CDR3 sequence is 13 residues long. V dropped 6 bases and J dropped 10 bases, with 16 bases sitting between them. The germline V gene encodes CDR1 SNHLY and CDR2 FYNNEI. For the CDR3, the DNA is TGTGCCAGCAGGGCAATGGGACTCCCCGAGCAGTTCTTC. Protein: CASRAMGLPEQFF.

There are a few counts of this clonotype. This chain joins TRBV10-3 and TRBJ1-2; no clear D. V was trimmed by 7 bases and J by 7 bases, leaving 19 bases between them. Germline loops: CDR1 ENHRY, CDR2 SYGVKD. The CDR3 covers 14 residues. The CDR3 here is CAITEGSGSGGYTF. CDR3 DNA: TGTGCCATCACCGAAGGTTCGGGGTCAGGTGGCTACACCTTC.

The chain uses TRBV5-5 and TRBJ1-2; perhaps TRBD1 as D (6 bases). Germline assignment: CDR1 SGHKS and CDR2 YYEKEE (reference sequence). This CDR3 contains 15 residues. Trimming removed 4 bases at V and 4 bases at J, with 17 bases between. CDR3: CASSQGTGGLYGYTF. In DNA, the CDR3 is TGTGCCAGCAGCCAGGGGACCGGGGGGCTCTATGGCTACACCTTC.

This clonotype was counted a few times. V usage is TRBV29-1 and J usage is TRBJ2-1; D call uncertain. The V end lost 7 bases, the J end lost 7 bases, and 8 bases lay between the germline ends. The CDR3 contains 10 residues. The germline gives CDR1 SQVTM, CDR2 ANQGSEA. CDR3 sequence (DNA): TGCAGCGGAGCATTAAATGAGCAGTTCTTC. Its protein product is CSGALNEQFF.

This clonotype was seen once. This rearrangement joins TRBV5-1 to TRBJ2-7, with D unclear. V lost 0 bases, J lost 5 bases, and 12 bases lay in between. CDR3 length equals 14 residues. Germline V gives CDR1 SGHRS, CDR2 YFSETQ. CDR3 nucleotide sequence: TGCGCCAGCAGCTTGGGAACTTTCACCCACGAGCAGTACTTC. Its translation: CASSLGTFTHEQYF.

This clonotype was seen repeatedly, ten times or more. The rearrangement links TRBV15 to TRBJ2-2; D ambiguous. Germline assignment: CDR1 LNHNV and CDR2 YYDKDF (reference sequence). V lost 0 bases, J lost 7 bases, and 9 bases lay in between. This CDR3 has 14 residues. The CDR3 region has the DNA TGTGCCACCAGCAGAGATATCAAGGGCGGGGAGCTGTTTTTT. Protein: CATSRDIKGGELFF.

V usage is TRBV20-1 and J usage is TRBJ2-2, with D perhaps TRBD1 or TRBD2 (5 bases each). With 2 bases removed from V and 9 bases from J, the gap between germline ends came to 16 bases. The germline V gene encodes CDR1 DFQATT and CDR2 SNEGSKA (reference sequence). The CDR3 runs 14 residues. In DNA form, the CDR3 reads TGCAGTGCTAGACGGGACCTCCGGGTCAGGGAGCTGTTTTTT. It yields the protein CSARRDLRVRELFF.

The chain carries TRBV20-1 and TRBJ2-3, with 7 bases matching TRBD2. CDR3 length: 17 residues. V was pared by 3 bases and J by 2 bases, with 14 bases of the junction left unmatched. Germline values: CDR1 DFQATT, CDR2 SNEGSKA (reference sequence). The CDR3 loop reads CSASGGGPRGLTDTQYF. The CDR3 region has the DNA TGCAGTGCTAGCGGCGGGGGTCCCCGGGGACTCACAGATACGCAGTATTTT.

V gene TRBV29-1 combines with J gene TRBJ2-7, with TRBD2 matching 7 bases. V shed 1 base, J shed 4 bases, and the junction held 7 bases outside the gene matches. The CDR3 is made up of 14 amino acids. CDR1 is SQVTM, CDR2 ANQGSEA, per germline. The CDR3 here is CSVEGGRRGYEQYF. CDR3 DNA: TGCAGCGTTGAAGGCGGGAGAAGAGGGTACGAGCAGTACTTC.

This clonotype was observed a handful of times. The chain carries TRBV20-1 and TRBJ2-7; 7 positions agree with TRBD1. The CDR3 covers 14 residues. From germline, CDR1 is DFQATT and CDR2 SNEGSKA (reference sequence). Trimming took 6 bases from V and 2 from J; bases not matched to a gene: 10. The CDR3 sequence is CSAYRDSYTYEQYF. CDR3 sequence (DNA): TGCAGTGCCTACCGGGACAGCTATACCTACGAGCAGTACTTC.

V and J are TRBV2 and TRBJ2-1, with 10 nucleotides matching TRBD2. With V trimmed by 5 bases and J by 9 bases, 7 bases remained unmatched. Germline V gene sequence: CDR1 SNHLY, CDR2 FYNNEI. The CDR3 spans 14 residues. The CDR3 DNA reads as TGTGCCAGCAGTTCTAGCGGGAGAGGGGCTGAGCAGTTCTTC. Protein sequence: CASSSSGRGAEQFF.